The table lists the clone carrying this T cell receptor beta chain with many counts. Its antigen is currently unknown. After constant-region reverse-primer amplification, full-length variable regions underwent semi-nested PCR with Nested Universal Primer A. TCRdb redid the calling of the 5' RACE reads with MiXCR, one entry per CDR3 protein. This sample has 45,000 to 55,000 distinct CDR3 sequences; approximately 25% occur once, and the top ten carry 2.5% to 4%. The CDR3 has 15 residues. V lost 0 bases and J 2 bases, leaving 11 bases between the germline ends. The V gene's germline CDR1 is SGHRS and CDR2 YFSETQ. Study-level results: In terms of TCR gene usage, tumor memory CD4+ T cells clustered together with blood and lymph node memory CD4+ cells, as well as with lymph node naive CD4+ cells. The larger-cohort validation was restricted to a single TCR beta V-J rearrangement rather than whole repertoires. Tumor Treg TCRs overlapped most with tumor naive CD4+ cells.

The sequencing sample was made of tumor-infiltrating naive CD4+ T cells sorted from the breast tumor. Subset denoted: naive CD4+ T cells, CD4+CD45RA+CD25-. The chain employs TRBV5-1 and TRBJ2-5; no clear D. The origin of this receptor is a female donor with breast cancer. CDR3 in amino acids: CASSLVVGSQETQYF. CDR3 coding DNA: TGCGCCAGCAGCTTGGTTGTGGGCAGTCAAGAGACCCAGTACTTC.